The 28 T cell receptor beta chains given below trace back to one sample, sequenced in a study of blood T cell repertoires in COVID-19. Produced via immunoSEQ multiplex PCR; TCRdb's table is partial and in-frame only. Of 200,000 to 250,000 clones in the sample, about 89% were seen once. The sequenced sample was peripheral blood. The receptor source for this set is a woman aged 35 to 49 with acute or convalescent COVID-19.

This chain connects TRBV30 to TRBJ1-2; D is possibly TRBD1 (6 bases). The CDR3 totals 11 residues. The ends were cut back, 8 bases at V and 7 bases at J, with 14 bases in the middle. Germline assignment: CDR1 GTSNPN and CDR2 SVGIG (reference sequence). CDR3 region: CAVQGRGGYTF. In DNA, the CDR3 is TGTGCCGTCCAGGGGAGGGGTGGCTACACCTTC. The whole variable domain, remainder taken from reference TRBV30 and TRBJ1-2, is SQTIHQWPATLVQPVGSPLSLECTVEGTSNPNLYWYRQAAGRGLQLLFYSVGIGQISSEVPQNLSASRPQDRQFILSSKKLLLSDSGFYLCAVQGRGGYTFGSGTRLTVV.

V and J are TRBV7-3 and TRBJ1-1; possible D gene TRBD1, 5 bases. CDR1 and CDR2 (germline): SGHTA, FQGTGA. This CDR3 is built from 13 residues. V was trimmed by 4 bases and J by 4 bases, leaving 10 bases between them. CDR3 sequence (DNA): TGTGCCAGCAGCTCTTCAGGGATCACTGAAGCTTTCTTT. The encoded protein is CASSSSGITEAFF.

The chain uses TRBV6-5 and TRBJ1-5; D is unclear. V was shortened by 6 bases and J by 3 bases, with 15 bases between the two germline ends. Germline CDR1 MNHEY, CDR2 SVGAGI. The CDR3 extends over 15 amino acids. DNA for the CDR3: TGTGCCAGCAGGCCGTCAAGCCTCCTCAATCAGCCCCAGCATTTT. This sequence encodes CASRPSSLLNQPQHF.

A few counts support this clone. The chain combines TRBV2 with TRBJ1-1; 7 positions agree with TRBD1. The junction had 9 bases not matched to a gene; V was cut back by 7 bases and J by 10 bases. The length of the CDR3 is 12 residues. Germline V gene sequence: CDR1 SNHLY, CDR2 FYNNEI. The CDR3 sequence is CASKYRGSGAFF. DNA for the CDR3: TGTGCCAGCAAGTACAGGGGAAGTGGAGCTTTCTTT.

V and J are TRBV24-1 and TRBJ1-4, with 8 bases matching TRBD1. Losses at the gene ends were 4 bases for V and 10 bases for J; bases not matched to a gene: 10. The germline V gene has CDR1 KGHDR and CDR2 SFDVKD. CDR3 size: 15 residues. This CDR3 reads CATSDPGQGEGKLFF. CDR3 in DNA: TGTGCCACCAGTGACCCCGGACAGGGCGAAGGAAAACTGTTTTTT.

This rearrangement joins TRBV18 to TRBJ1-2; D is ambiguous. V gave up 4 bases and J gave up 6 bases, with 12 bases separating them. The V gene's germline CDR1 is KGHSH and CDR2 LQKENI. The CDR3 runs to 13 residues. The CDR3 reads CASSRPSRDGYTF. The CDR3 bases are TGTGCCAGCTCACGCCCCAGCCGGGATGGCTACACCTTC.

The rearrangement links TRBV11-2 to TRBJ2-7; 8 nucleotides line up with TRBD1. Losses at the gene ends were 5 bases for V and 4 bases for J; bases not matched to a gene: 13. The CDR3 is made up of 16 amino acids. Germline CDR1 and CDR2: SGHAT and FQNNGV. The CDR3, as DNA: TGTGCCAGCAGCCCCTTCCCCCGGCAGGGGGCTTACGAGCAGTACGTC. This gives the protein CASSPFPRQGAYEQYV.

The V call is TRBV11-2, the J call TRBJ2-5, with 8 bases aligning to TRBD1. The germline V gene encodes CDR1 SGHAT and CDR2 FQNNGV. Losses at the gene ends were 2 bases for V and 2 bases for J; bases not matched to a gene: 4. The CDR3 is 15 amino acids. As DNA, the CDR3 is TGTGCCAGCAGCTTATCCAGGGGGCGACAAGAGACCCAGTACTTC. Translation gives CASSLSRGRQETQYF.

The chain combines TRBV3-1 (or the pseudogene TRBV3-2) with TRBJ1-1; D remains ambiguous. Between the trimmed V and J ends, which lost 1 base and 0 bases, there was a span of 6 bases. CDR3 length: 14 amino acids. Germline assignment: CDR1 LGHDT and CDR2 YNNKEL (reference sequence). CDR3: CASSQGSMNTEAFF. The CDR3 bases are TGTGCCAGCAGCCAAGGGAGTATGAACACTGAAGCTTTCTTT.

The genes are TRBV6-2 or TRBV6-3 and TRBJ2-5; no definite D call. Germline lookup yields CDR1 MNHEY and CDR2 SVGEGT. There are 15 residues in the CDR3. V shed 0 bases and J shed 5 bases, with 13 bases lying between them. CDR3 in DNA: TGTGCCAGCAGTTACTCGAGTCTAAGCGTGGAGACCCAGTACTTC. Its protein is CASSYSSLSVETQYF.

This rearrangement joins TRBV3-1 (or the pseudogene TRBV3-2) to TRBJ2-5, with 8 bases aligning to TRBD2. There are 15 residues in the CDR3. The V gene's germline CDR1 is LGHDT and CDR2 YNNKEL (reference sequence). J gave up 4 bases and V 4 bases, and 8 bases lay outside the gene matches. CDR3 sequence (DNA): TGTGCCAGCAGCCTGGAGCCGGGAGGGGGAGAGACCCAGTACTTC. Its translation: CASSLEPGGGETQYF.

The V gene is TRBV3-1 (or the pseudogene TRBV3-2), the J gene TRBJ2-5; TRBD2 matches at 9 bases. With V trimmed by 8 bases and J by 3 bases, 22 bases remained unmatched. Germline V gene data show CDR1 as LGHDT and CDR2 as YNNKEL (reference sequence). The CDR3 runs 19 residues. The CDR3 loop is CASESPEVAGDPSEETQYF. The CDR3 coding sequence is TGTGCCAGCGAGTCCCCCGAGGTAGCGGGGGACCCAAGCGAAGAGACCCAGTACTTC.

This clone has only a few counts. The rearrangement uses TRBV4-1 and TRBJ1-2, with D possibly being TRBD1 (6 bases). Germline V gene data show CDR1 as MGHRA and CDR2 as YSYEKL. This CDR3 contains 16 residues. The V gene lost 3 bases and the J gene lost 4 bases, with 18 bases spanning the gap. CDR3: CASSQVKDSYRYGYTF. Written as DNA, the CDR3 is TGCGCCAGCAGCCAGGTTAAGGACAGTTATCGCTATGGCTACACCTTC.

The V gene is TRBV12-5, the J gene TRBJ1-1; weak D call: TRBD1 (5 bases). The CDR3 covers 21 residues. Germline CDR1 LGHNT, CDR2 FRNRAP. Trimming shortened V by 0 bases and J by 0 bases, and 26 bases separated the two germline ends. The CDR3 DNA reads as TGTGCTAGTGGTTTGGTACTCCTCCAGGGCCTCCAGAGCGATATGAACACTGAAGCTTTCTTT. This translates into CASGLVLLQGLQSDMNTEAFF.

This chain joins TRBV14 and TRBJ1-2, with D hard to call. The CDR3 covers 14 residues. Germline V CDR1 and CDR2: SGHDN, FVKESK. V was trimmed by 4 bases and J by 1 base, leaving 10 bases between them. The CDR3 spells CASSPRRYNYGYTF. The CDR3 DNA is TGTGCCAGCAGCCCCCGGAGGTATAACTATGGCTACACCTTC.

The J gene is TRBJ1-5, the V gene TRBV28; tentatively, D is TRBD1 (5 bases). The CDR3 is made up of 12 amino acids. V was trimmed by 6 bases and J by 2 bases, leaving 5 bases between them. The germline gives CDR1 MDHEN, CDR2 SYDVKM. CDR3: CASRTGNQPQHF. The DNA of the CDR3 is TGTGCCAGCAGGACAGGCAATCAGCCCCAGCATTTT.

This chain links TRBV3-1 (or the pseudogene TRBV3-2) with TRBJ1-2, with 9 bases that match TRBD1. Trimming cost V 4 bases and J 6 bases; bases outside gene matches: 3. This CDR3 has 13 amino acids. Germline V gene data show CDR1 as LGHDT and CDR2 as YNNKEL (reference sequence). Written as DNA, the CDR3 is TGTGCCAGCAGCCCGGGACAGGGTCATGGCTACACCTTC. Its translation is CASSPGQGHGYTF.

The CDR3, as DNA: TGTGCCAGCAGCTTAGACCCAAAAGCGGGGGGGCTTTTCTTC. This sequence encodes CASSLDPKAGGLFF. The chain employs TRBV7-2 and TRBJ2-1; TRBD2 matches 10 bases. In germline, CDR1 is SGHTA, CDR2 FQGNSA. Trimming removed 1 base from V and 16 bases from J; junction bases left unmatched: 10. The CDR3 is 14 amino acids.

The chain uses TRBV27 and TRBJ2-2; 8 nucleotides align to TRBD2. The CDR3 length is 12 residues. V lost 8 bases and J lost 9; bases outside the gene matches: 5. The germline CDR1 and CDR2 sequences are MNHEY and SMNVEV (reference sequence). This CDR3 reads CASRGGARELFF. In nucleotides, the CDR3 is TGTGCCAGCCGGGGGGGGGCAAGGGAGCTGTTTTTT.

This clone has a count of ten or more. The CDR3 region is CASSGGTWKGNQPQHF. The CDR3 DNA follows: TGTGCCAGCAGCGGAGGGACTTGGAAGGGCAATCAGCCCCAGCATTTT. The chain combines TRBV3-1 (or the pseudogene TRBV3-2) with TRBJ1-5; maybe TRBD1 (5 bases). Germline V gene lookup returns CDR1 LGHDT and CDR2 YNNKEL (reference sequence). The V end was cut by 5 bases, the J end by 2 bases, with 16 bases between. The CDR3 is made up of 16 amino acids.

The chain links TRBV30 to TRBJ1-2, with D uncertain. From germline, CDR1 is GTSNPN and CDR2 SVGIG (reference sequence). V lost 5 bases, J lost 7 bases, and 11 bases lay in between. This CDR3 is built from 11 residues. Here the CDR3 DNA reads TGTGCCTGGGGGCCGTTGGGTGGCTACACCTTC. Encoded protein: CAWGPLGGYTF.

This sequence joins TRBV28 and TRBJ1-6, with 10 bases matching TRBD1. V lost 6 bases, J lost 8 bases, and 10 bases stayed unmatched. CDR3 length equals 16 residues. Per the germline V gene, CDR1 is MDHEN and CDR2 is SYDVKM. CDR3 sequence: CASRPGQGFTYSPLHF. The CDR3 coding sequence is TGTGCCAGCAGACCGGGACAGGGGTTTACCTATTCACCCCTCCACTTT.

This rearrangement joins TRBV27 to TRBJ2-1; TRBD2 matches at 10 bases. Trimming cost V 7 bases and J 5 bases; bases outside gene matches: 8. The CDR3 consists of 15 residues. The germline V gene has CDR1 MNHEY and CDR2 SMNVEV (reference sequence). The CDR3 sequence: CASTKGTSADNEQFF. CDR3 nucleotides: TGTGCCAGCACCAAAGGGACTAGCGCTGACAATGAGCAGTTCTTC.

CDR3: CASSTRDREYSPLHF. The CDR3 DNA is TGTGCCAGCAGTACACGGGACAGGGAATATTCACCCCTCCACTTT. This rearrangement joins TRBV6-5 to TRBJ1-6, with 9 bases matching TRBD1. Germline CDR1 and CDR2: MNHEY and SVGAGI. V was pared by 5 bases and J by 8 bases, with 7 bases of the junction left unmatched. The CDR3 consists of 15 residues.

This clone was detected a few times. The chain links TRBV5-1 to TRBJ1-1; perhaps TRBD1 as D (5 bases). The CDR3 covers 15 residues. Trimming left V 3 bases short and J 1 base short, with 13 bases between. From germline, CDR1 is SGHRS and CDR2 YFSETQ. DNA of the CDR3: TGCGCCAGCAGCTCAAGGGGAACAGGGAACACTGAAGCTTTCTTT. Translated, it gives CASSSRGTGNTEAFF. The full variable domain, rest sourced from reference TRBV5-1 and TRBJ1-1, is KAGVTQTPRYLIKTRGQQVTLSCSPISGHRSVSWYQQTPGQGLQFLFEYFSETQRNKGNFPGRFSGRQFSNSRSEMNVSTLELGDSALYLCASSSRGTGNTEAFFGQGTRLTVV.

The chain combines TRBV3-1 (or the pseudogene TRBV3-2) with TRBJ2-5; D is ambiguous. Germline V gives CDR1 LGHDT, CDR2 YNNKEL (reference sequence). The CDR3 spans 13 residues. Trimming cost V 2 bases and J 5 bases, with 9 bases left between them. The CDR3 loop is CASSQTELETQYF. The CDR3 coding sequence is TGTGCCAGCAGCCAAACGGAGTTGGAGACCCAGTACTTC.

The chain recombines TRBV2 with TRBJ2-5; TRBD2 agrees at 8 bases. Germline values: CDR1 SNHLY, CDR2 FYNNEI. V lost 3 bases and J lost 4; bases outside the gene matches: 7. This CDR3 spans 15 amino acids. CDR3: CASSEGVAGGETQYF. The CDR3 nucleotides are TGTGCCAGCAGTGAGGGCGTCGCGGGGGGAGAGACCCAGTACTTC.

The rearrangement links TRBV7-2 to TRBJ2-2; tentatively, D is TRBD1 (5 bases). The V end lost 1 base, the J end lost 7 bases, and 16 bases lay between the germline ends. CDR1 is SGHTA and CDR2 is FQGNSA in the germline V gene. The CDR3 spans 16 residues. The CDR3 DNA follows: TGTGCCAGCAGCTTAGACAGGCCCTTAATAGGCGGGGAGCTGTTTTTT. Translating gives CASSLDRPLIGGELFF.